The present T cell receptor (beta chain) was sequenced within a study of T-cell memory formation after mild COVID-19. This clonotype was picked up a small number of times. The antigen is undetermined. Researchers used 5'RACE with constant-segment primers to make TCR alpha and TCR beta cDNA libraries that carry sample barcodes and UMIs. TCRdb processed the 5' RACE reads anew with MiXCR; each CDR3 protein has one entry. The sample includes about 180,000 distinct CDR3 sequences, 16% of them seen just once. The CDR3 contains 14 residues. Trimming stripped 2 bases from V and 4 bases from J, with 12 bases between. Germline V gene sequence: CDR1 SGHDT, CDR2 YYEEEE. General observations from the study: There was no confirmation that second-wave clones peaking on day 37 were SARS-CoV-2 specific.

The sequence came from an adult woman who had mild COVID-19 (a few samples of this study predate the infection). Cell type and time point are not known. Material for sequencing was PBMCs or a T cell subset sorted from them (not recorded which). The V call is TRBV5-6, the J call TRBJ1-2; D not certain. This CDR3 reads CASSLVRETYGYTF. For the CDR3, the DNA is TGTGCCAGCAGCTTAGTACGGGAAACCTATGGCTACACCTTC.